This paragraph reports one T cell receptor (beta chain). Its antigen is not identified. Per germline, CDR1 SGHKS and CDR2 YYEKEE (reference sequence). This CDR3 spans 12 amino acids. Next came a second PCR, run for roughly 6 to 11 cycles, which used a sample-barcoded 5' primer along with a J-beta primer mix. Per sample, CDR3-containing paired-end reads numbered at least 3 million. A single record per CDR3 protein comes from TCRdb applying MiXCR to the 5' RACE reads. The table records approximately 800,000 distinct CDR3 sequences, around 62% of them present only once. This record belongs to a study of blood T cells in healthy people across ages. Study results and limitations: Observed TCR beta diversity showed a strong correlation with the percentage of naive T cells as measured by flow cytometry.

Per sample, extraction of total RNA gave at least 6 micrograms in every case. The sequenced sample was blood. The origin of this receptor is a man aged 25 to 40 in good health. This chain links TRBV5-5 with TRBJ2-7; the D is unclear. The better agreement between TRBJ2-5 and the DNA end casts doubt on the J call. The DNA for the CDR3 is TGTGCCAGCAGCTTCGACAAAGAGACCCAGTACTTC. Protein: CASSFDKETQYF.